The present T cell receptor beta chain was sequenced within a study of T cell changes during pregnancy in multiple sclerosis. J gave up 4 bases and V 3 bases, and 7 bases lay outside the gene matches. The CDR3 is 15 residues long. Germline values: CDR1 GTSNPN, CDR2 SVGIG (reference sequence). Here immunoSEQ multiplex PCR was the method, and the copy in TCRdb shows in-frame clones only, minus some. The sample includes more than 35,000 clones, more than 70% of them seen just once. The TCR was taken from a female donor in good health, enrolled as a control in a pregnancy study. The chain employs TRBV30 and TRBJ1-5; the match to TRBD1 covers 9 bases. The specimen was CD4+ T cells from peripheral blood mononuclear cells, collected after pregnancy. Here the CDR3 reads CAWSRTGATNQPQHF. The CDR3 region has the DNA TGTGCCTGGAGCCGGACAGGGGCAACTAATCAGCCCCAGCATTTT.